This TCR beta chain was obtained from a study of tumor and adjacent non-tumor tissue in lung cancer. Study-level information: Each sample yielded around 4 million productive TCRbeta reads on average. Overall study findings and caveats: Compared with tumor, normal lung showed significantly lower TCR diversity.

Germline V gene data show CDR1 as MDHEN and CDR2 as SYDVKM. The CDR3 is 12 amino acids. Deletions cut 6 bases from V and 2 bases from J, with 7 bases between. The template was RNA from unsorted bulk tissue. TCRbeta libraries were built with three rounds of nested PCR, modified from ARM-PCR. Each CDR3 protein is one row after TCRdb ran MiXCR on the multiplex PCR reads. The profile covers 75,000 to 95,000 distinct CDR3 sequences, with roughly two thirds appearing a single time and approximately 9% taken by the ten largest. For this clonotype: Its antigen is unknown. This may come from a read error, since a much larger clone is one base off. The conserved final phenylalanine or tryptophan is absent from the CDR3, which likely points to a read error.

Sequences were obtained from lung tumor tissue. The rearrangement links TRBV28 to TRBJ1-2; D not certain. This clonotype was sampled from a woman aged 40 to 49 with non-small cell lung cancer. The CDR3 nucleotides are TGTGCCAGCAGGGACGCCAACTATGGCTACACCTTA. Its protein product is CASRDANYGYTL.